This TCR beta chain came from a study of OX40 agonist ivuxolimab in advanced cancers. For the study at large: At doses from 0.01 to 10 mg/kg, patients were given intravenous ivuxolimab every 2 weeks. Three patients, one with hepatocellular carcinoma and two with cutaneous melanoma, responded partially.

The assay was immunoSEQ multiplex PCR, and TCRdb's table has in-frame clones only and misses some. The profile covers around 100,000 clones, with about 88% appearing a single time and 0.3% to 0.4% taken by the ten largest. At cycle 4 day 1, cycle 7 day 1, and baseline, blood was sampled. The junction had 3 bases not matched to a gene; V was cut back by 0 bases and J by 2 bases. Germline V lookup: CDR1 LNHDA, CDR2 SQIVND (reference sequence). This CDR3 is 15 amino acids long. The chain employs TRBV19 and TRBJ2-7; TRBD1 matches 8 bases. The TCR originated in an adult with an advanced solid tumor such as melanoma, head and neck, liver or kidney cancer. This sample comprised CD4+ or CD8+ T cells sorted from blood, obtained in a trial of the OX40 agonist ivuxolimab. CDR3 bases: TGTGCCAGTAGTATAGATAACAGGGGGACCTACGAGCAGTACTTC. This encodes CASSIDNRGTYEQYF.